The clone carrying this T cell receptor beta chain appeared many times. Antigen specificity is unknown. The iRepertoire nested amplicon-rescue multiplex PCR amplified TCR alpha and beta CDR3s from RNA. One-step reverse transcription and amplification started from about 100-400 ng of tissue mRNA or PBMC total RNA. One entry per CDR3 protein, called by TCRdb with MiXCR from the multiplex PCR reads. Among roughly 100,000 distinct CDR3 sequences listed, roughly 39% were seen once. Germline CDR1 is SGHVS and CDR2 is FQNEAQ. This CDR3 has 16 residues. The V end was cut by 0 bases, the J end by 6 bases, with 12 bases between. The sample comes from a study of glioma-infiltrating T cells. Study-wide findings and caveats: Very few CDR3 sequences were shared between tissue and blood. Tissue-blood divergence was below expectation in non-neoplastic patients, above in gliomas.

The chain carries TRBV7-8 and TRBJ2-6; no clear D gene. This TCR was sampled from a human donor with low-grade glioma or glioblastoma, undergoing nonglioma brain surgery, or in good health (not recorded which). The specimen sequenced was glioma tissue, nonneoplastic brain tissue, or PBMCs (not recorded which). The CDR3 is CASSLAPLFQANVLTF. In nucleotides, the CDR3 is TGTGCCAGCAGCTTAGCTCCCTTGTTCCAGGCCAACGTCCTGACTTTC. The full variable domain, completed using reference TRBV7-8 and TRBJ2-6, is GAGVSQSPRYKVAKRGQDVALRCDPISGHVSLFWYQQALGQGPEFLTYFQNEAQLDKSGLPSDRFFAERPEGSVSTLKIQRTQQEDSAVYLCASSLAPLFQANVLTFGAGSRLTVL.